These 7 T cell receptor beta chains came from one sample sequenced in a study of shared clonotypes between healthy human individuals. Sequencing used immunoSEQ multiplex PCR; TCRdb keeps in-frame clones, though not all of them. The data hold about a million clones, with roughly 80% observed a single time. Specimen: memory CD4+ T cells from PBMCs. Subset noted: CD45RA-negative fraction. The receptors here all came from a man aged 18 to 29 in good health. Some clones in this sample may be carry-over from other donors' samples.

The chain has TRBV5-1 and TRBJ2-1, with a tentative D call TRBD1 (8 bases). The CDR3 consists of 14 residues. Germline CDR1 reads SGHRS; CDR2 reads YFSETQ. V lost 4 bases to trimming and J lost 9 bases, with 17 bases between them. The CDR3 DNA sequence: TGCGCCAGCAGCATAAGACAGGGGAGGGCTGAGCAGTTCTTC. Its translation: CASSIRQGRAEQFF.

Of note for this clone: Other DNA sequences in this sample translate to the same CDR3. This chain links TRBV5-1 with TRBJ2-1, with D possibly being TRBD1 (5 bases). This CDR3 comprises 15 residues. Trimming took off 0 bases at V and 2 bases at J, with 9 bases between the two ends. Germline lookup yields CDR1 SGHRS and CDR2 YFSETQ. The CDR3 here is CASSLGGQTYNEQFF. In nucleotides, the CDR3 is TGCGCCAGCAGCTTGGGCGGACAAACCTACAATGAGCAGTTCTTC. The whole variable domain, filled in from reference TRBV5-1 and TRBJ2-1, reads KAGVTQTPRYLIKTRGQQVTLSCSPISGHRSVSWYQQTPGQGLQFLFEYFSETQRNKGNFPGRFSGRQFSNSRSEMNVSTLELGDSALYLCASSLGGQTYNEQFFGPGTRLTVL.

V is TRBV6-5 and J is TRBJ2-7, with D perhaps matching TRBD2 (6 bases). Trimming removed 7 bases at V and 3 bases at J, with 16 bases between. Germline CDR1 is MNHEY and CDR2 is SVGAGI. The CDR3 spans 14 residues. The CDR3 nucleotides are TGTGCCAGCACCGCGGGGTATCCCATCTACGAGCAGTACTTC. Translated, it gives CASTAGYPIYEQYF.

This clone has only one observation. V gene TRBV11-2 combines with J gene TRBJ2-7; 7 bases are shared with TRBD2. V was pared by 5 bases and J by 0 bases, with 4 bases of the junction left unmatched. The CDR3 is 14 amino acids. Germline CDR1 and CDR2: SGHAT and FQNNGV. This CDR3 is CASSMGLLSYEQYF. CDR3 DNA sequence: TGTGCCAGCAGCATGGGACTACTCTCCTACGAGCAGTACTTC.

There are a few counts of this clone. The chain carries TRBV6-6 and TRBJ2-3; D not resolved. CDR1 and CDR2 (germline): MNHNY, SVGAGI (reference sequence). V was cut by 3 bases and J by 5 bases, with 18 bases left in between. There are 16 residues in the CDR3. The CDR3 sequence is CASSYHESLPIDTQYF. CDR3 DNA: TGTGCCAGCAGTTATCACGAGTCGCTCCCGATAGATACGCAGTATTTT.

The V call is TRBV2, the J call TRBJ2-2; 7 bases align to TRBD2. In germline, CDR1 is SNHLY, CDR2 FYNNEI. The CDR3 is 21 residues long. V trimming: 4 bases; J trimming: 6 bases; junction bases outside the gene matches: 26. CDR3 sequence reads: CASSGGSSGFERWRTPGELFF. Here the CDR3 DNA reads TGTGCCAGCAGTGGAGGCTCTAGCGGCTTCGAGAGGTGGAGGACGCCCGGGGAGCTGTTTTTT.

The chain combines TRBV25-1 with TRBJ1-6; the match to TRBD1 covers 8 bases. V shed 3 bases and J 5 bases; nucleotides not matched to a gene: 6. Looked up from germline, CDR1 is MGHDK and CDR2 is SYGVNS. The CDR3 loop spans 16 amino acids. CDR3 sequence: CASSDPRTGHNSPLHF. The DNA of the CDR3 is TGTGCCAGCAGTGACCCACGGACAGGGCATAATTCACCCCTCCACTTT.